This T cell receptor beta chain was sequenced in a study of graft-versus-host responses after intestinal transplantation. On this clone: No antigen is known for it.

The CDR3 covers 18 residues. The germline CDR1 and CDR2 sequences are LNHDA and SQIVND (reference sequence). Trimming took off 3 bases at V and 0 bases at J, with 18 bases between the two ends. The repertoire was sequenced with immunoSEQ multiplex PCR; TCRdb's copy has only in-frame clones and lacks some. The sample lists about 90,000 clones, roughly 80% occurring once. The chain carries TRBV19 and TRBJ1-5; D gene ambiguous. This receptor was identified in a human donor who received an intestinal transplant. The material was unstimulated CD4+ T cells sorted from spleen or lymph node cells, obtained before intestinal transplant. The CDR3 DNA reads TGTGCCAGTAGTATGGGCCTACAGTTCCATTATAGCAATCAGCCCCAGCATTTT. Protein product: CASSMGLQFHYSNQPQHF. The whole variable domain, filled in from reference TRBV19 and TRBJ1-5, reads DGGITQSPKYLFRKEGQNVTLSCEQNLNHDAMYWYRQDPGQGLRLIYYSQIVNDFQKGDIAEGYSVSREKKESFPLTVTSAQKNPTAFYLCASSMGLQFHYSNQPQHFGDGTRLSIL.